A single sample gave rise to the 29 T cell receptor beta chains below, sequenced in a study of early T cells in non-severe SARS-CoV-2 infection. TCRdb used MiXCR to reprocess the 5' RACE reads, holding one entry per CDR3 protein. The table includes more than 35,000 distinct CDR3 sequences, 5% to 7% detected once. Sequencing was done on a sample of whole blood. The source is an adult who was a healthcare worker with PCR-confirmed SARS-CoV-2 infection or an uninfected control (not recorded which).

This clonotype was detected many times. The chain has TRBV6-5 and TRBJ2-7, with D tentatively TRBD2 (5 bases). From germline, CDR1 is MNHEY and CDR2 SVGAGI. The V gene lost 2 bases and the J gene lost 6 bases, with 11 bases spanning the gap. The CDR3 totals 13 residues. CDR3 DNA: TGTGCCAGCAGTTACCCAGGACTTAGCGAGCAGTACTTC. This codes for CASSYPGLSEQYF.

This clonotype was picked up many times. The chain couples TRBV6-2 or TRBV6-3 to TRBJ2-3; 8 positions match TRBD1. Germline values: CDR1 MNHEY, CDR2 SVGEGT. V lost 6 bases and J lost 2; bases outside the gene matches: 7. The CDR3 sequence is 15 residues long. The CDR3 coding sequence is TGTGCCAGCAGACAGGGGGACACACACACAGATACGCAGTATTTT. Translating gives CASRQGDTHTDTQYF.

V gene TRBV19 combines with J gene TRBJ1-2; D might be TRBD1 (5 bases). The CDR3 is 12 amino acids. V shed 6 bases and J shed 7 bases, with 12 bases lying between them. Germline assignment: CDR1 LNHDA and CDR2 SQIVND (reference sequence). The CDR3 DNA is TGTGCCAGTAGCGGACGGGGGAGTGGCTACACCTTC. Translating gives CASSGRGSGYTF.

This rearrangement joins TRBV4-1 to TRBJ1-1; possibly TRBD1 for D (5 bases). V was trimmed by 0 bases and J by 8 bases, leaving 16 bases between them. The CDR3 spans 15 residues. Germline V gene data show CDR1 as MGHRA and CDR2 as YSYEKL. DNA of the CDR3: TGCGCCAGCAGCCAAGAAGGCCCCAGGGTCTACGAAGCTTTCTTT. Translation: CASSQEGPRVYEAFF.

This clonotype was seen repeatedly, ten times or more. This chain joins TRBV28 and TRBJ2-7; 7 positions agree with TRBD2. Germline CDR1 and CDR2: MDHEN and SYDVKM. The V and J ends lost 2 bases and 0 bases, in that order; junction bases with no gene match: 10. CDR3 length: 17 residues. The CDR3 loop reads CASSLARLADRSYEQYF. The CDR3 DNA is TGTGCCAGCAGTTTAGCCCGGCTAGCGGATCGCTCCTACGAGCAGTACTTC. Full variable domain (missing parts from reference TRBV28 and TRBJ2-7): DVKVTQSSRYLVKRTGEKVFLECVQDMDHENMFWYRQDPGLGLRLIYFSYDVKMKEKGDIPEGYSVSREKKERFSLILESASTNQTSMYLCASSLARLADRSYEQYFGPGTRLTVT.

In its sample, this clonotype was seen many times. The genes are TRBV19 and TRBJ2-7; TRBD2 is a possible D gene (5 bases). Germline-derived CDR1 and CDR2 are LNHDA and SQIVND (reference sequence). The ends were cut back, 6 bases at V and 5 bases at J, with 17 bases in the middle. The length of the CDR3 is 14 residues. The CDR3 protein is CASRRAVLDNEQYF. CDR3 DNA sequence: TGTGCCAGTAGGAGGGCGGTCCTCGATAACGAGCAGTACTTC.

This clonotype has ten or more counts. The J gene is TRBJ1-1, the V gene TRBV4-3; D is ambiguous. The CDR3 runs to 15 residues. The V end lost 0 bases, the J end lost 5 bases, and 13 bases lay between the germline ends. Germline-derived CDR1 and CDR2 are LGHNA and YSLEER. CDR3 coding DNA: TGCGCCAGCAGCCAAGAGGAGATAAGGAGTACTGAAGCTTTCTTT. Encoded protein: CASSQEEIRSTEAFF.

The rearrangement joins TRBV21-1 to TRBJ2-5. TRBV21-1 is recorded as a pseudogene. CDR3 size: 13 residues. The chain's CDR3 is CASSKETQETQYF. In nucleotides, the CDR3 is TGTGCCAGCAGCAAAGAAACCCAAGAGACCCAGTACTTC.

This clonotype has just a few counts. The chain couples TRBV6-2 or TRBV6-3 to TRBJ2-3; maybe TRBD1 (5 bases). The CDR3 is made up of 14 amino acids. Trimming removed 4 bases at V and 4 bases at J, with 12 bases between. Germline V gives CDR1 MNHEY, CDR2 SVGEGT. The CDR3 loop reads CASSSRDSADTQYF. Here the CDR3 DNA reads TGTGCCAGCAGTTCCAGGGATTCAGCAGATACGCAGTATTTT.

This clonotype was picked up a small number of times. The chain uses TRBV12-3 or TRBV12-4 and TRBJ2-1; 7 bases match TRBD2. There are 15 residues in the CDR3. V shed 4 bases, J shed 7 bases, and the junction held 10 bases outside the gene matches. CDR3 nucleotide sequence: TGTGCCAGCAGTTCCCCCCCGGCTAGCGGAAATGAGCAGTTCTTC. Protein: CASSSPPASGNEQFF.

This clonotype was observed a handful of times. The rearrangement links TRBV6-5 to TRBJ2-1, with TRBD2 identical over 8 bases. There are 17 residues in the CDR3. The V and J ends lost 6 bases and 2 bases, in that order; junction bases with no gene match: 12. The V gene's germline CDR1 is MNHEY and CDR2 SVGAGI. The CDR3 sequence is CASSRTLAGITYNEQFF. For the CDR3, the DNA is TGTGCCAGCAGCCGGACGTTAGCGGGGATTACCTACAATGAGCAGTTCTTC.

This clonotype was observed many times. The chain links TRBV18 to TRBJ1-1; D may be TRBD1 (6 bases). V lost 2 bases, J lost 1 base, and 14 bases lay in between. This CDR3 comprises 16 residues. Per the germline V gene, CDR1 is KGHSH and CDR2 is LQKENI. This chain's CDR3 is CASSPIGRGRNTEAFF. The CDR3 nucleotides are TGTGCCAGCTCACCAATAGGTCGGGGGCGGAACACTGAAGCTTTCTTT.

V is TRBV6-6 and J is TRBJ2-3; D not certain. This CDR3 has 13 amino acids. Trimming took 3 bases from V and 4 from J, leaving 8 bases between them. Germline values: CDR1 MNHNY, CDR2 SVGAGI (reference sequence). The CDR3 DNA follows: TGTGCCAGCAGTTATGTAAGGGCAGATACGCAGTATTTT. Translated: CASSYVRADTQYF.

In its sample, this clonotype was seen many times. The chain joins TRBV28 to TRBJ2-7; tentatively, D is TRBD1 (6 bases). In germline, CDR1 is MDHEN, CDR2 SYDVKM. CDR3 length equals 12 residues. V was shortened by 5 bases and J by 9 bases, with 14 bases between the two germline ends. The CDR3 DNA sequence: TGTGCCAGCAGTGCTACAGGGCCCCGGCAGTACTTC. This translates into CASSATGPRQYF.

This clonotype was recorded at least ten times. The genes are TRBV6-5 and TRBJ2-1, with 10 nucleotides matching TRBD1. Germline assignment: CDR1 MNHEY and CDR2 SVGAGI. J lost 3 bases, V lost 5 bases, and 4 bases had no gene match. The CDR3 totals 15 residues. CDR3 sequence: CASSPGTGDYNEQFF. In nucleotides, the CDR3 is TGTGCCAGCAGTCCCGGGACAGGGGACTACAATGAGCAGTTCTTC.

The table lists this clonotype with many counts. Here the CDR3 DNA reads TGCAGTGCGGGGAGATACGCGCAGTATTTT. Encoded protein: CSAGRYAQYF. The genes are TRBV20-1 and TRBJ2-3, with D possibly matching TRBD2 (5 bases). The V end lost 6 bases, the J end lost 10 bases, and 11 bases lay between the germline ends. This CDR3 has 10 amino acids. CDR1 is DFQATT, CDR2 SNEGSKA, per germline (reference sequence).

The V gene is TRBV12-3 or TRBV12-4, the J gene TRBJ1-3; D gene unclear. The CDR3 has 13 residues. The germline V and J ends were trimmed by 3 bases and 0 bases, with 3 bases remaining between them. The CDR3 nucleotides are TGTGCCAGCAGTTTGAGCTCTGGAAACACCATATATTTT. Translating it yields CASSLSSGNTIYF.

This clonotype was seen ten or more times. V gene TRBV6-1 combines with J gene TRBJ2-1; D not resolved. The CDR3 has 15 residues. Trimming removed 3 bases at V and 0 bases at J, with 9 bases between. Per germline, CDR1 MNHNS and CDR2 SASEGT. The CDR3 sequence: CASSDSPPSYNEQFF. The CDR3 DNA sequence: TGTGCCAGCAGTGATAGCCCCCCCTCCTACAATGAGCAGTTCTTC.

This clonotype was detected ten times or more. The chain uses TRBV4-1 and TRBJ2-1, with 7 nucleotides matching TRBD2. CDR3 length equals 14 residues. Germline loops: CDR1 MGHRA, CDR2 YSYEKL. After removal of 9 bases from V and 10 bases from J, the junction contained 15 bases not matched to a gene. CDR3 in DNA: TGCGCCAGTCGGAGCGGGATGGGCGGATTGGAGCAGTTCTTC. Amino acid sequence: CASRSGMGGLEQFF.

In this sample, this clonotype turned up many times. CDR3 nucleotides: TGCAGTGCTAGGGCGGACACCAATCAGCCCCAGCATTTT. This translates into CSARADTNQPQHF. The rearrangement links TRBV20-1 to TRBJ1-5, with a weak D call TRBD1 (5 bases). The V end was cut by 3 bases, the J end by 3 bases, with 9 bases between. From germline, CDR1 is DFQATT and CDR2 SNEGSKA (reference sequence). The CDR3 totals 13 residues.

Here the CDR3 DNA reads TGTGCCAGTAGGTTTAGCACCTTTCCCGGGGAGCTGTTTTTT. Translation gives CASRFSTFPGELFF. The V call is TRBV19, the J call TRBJ2-2; D call uncertain. The CDR3 has 14 amino acids. In germline, CDR1 is LNHDA, CDR2 SQIVND (reference sequence). Trimming pared 6 bases from V and 6 bases from J, leaving 14 bases between.

This clonotype was seen repeatedly, ten times or more. The V and J genes are TRBV7-3 and TRBJ1-6, with TRBD1 matching 8 bases. This CDR3 has 14 residues. CDR1 is SGHTA, CDR2 FQGTGA, per germline. J was trimmed by 7 bases and V by 3 bases; bases with no gene match: 2. The DNA of the CDR3 is TGTGCCAGCAGCTTCGGACAGGGAAATTCACCCCTCCACTTT. It translates to CASSFGQGNSPLHF.

The chain recombines TRBV2 with TRBJ1-1; TRBD1 is a possible D gene (6 bases). Trimming cost V 6 bases and J 10 bases, with 12 bases left between them. Per germline, CDR1 SNHLY and CDR2 FYNNEI. The CDR3 is 11 amino acids. In nucleotides, the CDR3 is TGTGCCAGCAGAGGGGGGCCGTCAGCTTTCTTT. Protein product: CASRGGPSAFF.

This clonotype was seen repeatedly, ten times or more. The rearrangement links TRBV28 to TRBJ2-1, with D possibly matching TRBD2 (6 bases). Per germline, CDR1 MDHEN and CDR2 SYDVKM. The V and J ends lost 4 bases and 6 bases respectively, with 10 bases between them. The CDR3 is made up of 13 amino acids. CDR3 in amino acids: CASSSEGGNEQFF. DNA for the CDR3: TGTGCCAGCAGTTCGGAGGGAGGCAATGAGCAGTTCTTC. The full variable domain, with the rest looked up from reference TRBV28 and TRBJ2-1, is DVKVTQSSRYLVKRTGEKVFLECVQDMDHENMFWYRQDPGLGLRLIYFSYDVKMKEKGDIPEGYSVSREKKERFSLILESASTNQTSMYLCASSSEGGNEQFFGPGTRLTVL.

This clonotype was observed many times. The chain uses TRBV29-1 and TRBJ2-3, with 8 bases fitting TRBD2. The CDR3 sequence is 13 residues long. Trimming removed 4 bases from V and 5 bases from J; junction bases left unmatched: 5. CDR1 SQVTM and CDR2 ANQGSEA come from the germline V gene. In nucleotides, the CDR3 is TGCAGCGTTGGAGGGCTAGCGGGAGATACGCAGTATTTT. Translated: CSVGGLAGDTQYF.

The rearrangement joins TRBV30 to TRBJ2-1; a weak D match, TRBD2 (5 bases). Germline values: CDR1 GTSNPN, CDR2 SVGIG (reference sequence). The CDR3 has 13 amino acids. V was shortened by 0 bases and J by 9 bases, with 12 bases between the two germline ends. CDR3 loop: CAWSVSSLIEQFF. The CDR3 bases are TGTGCCTGGAGTGTCTCTAGCTTAATTGAGCAGTTCTTC. Full variable domain (rest looked up from reference TRBV30 and TRBJ2-1): SQTIHQWPATLVQPVGSPLSLECTVEGTSNPNLYWYRQAAGRGLQLLFYSVGIGQISSEVPQNLSASRPQDRQFILSSKKLLLSDSGFYLCAWSVSSLIEQFFGPGTRLTVL.

This clonotype was recorded many times. The rearrangement links TRBV7-2 to TRBJ2-2; 8 positions agree with TRBD2. Per the germline V gene, CDR1 is SGHTA and CDR2 is FQGNSA. The CDR3 sequence is 17 residues long. V lost 1 base to trimming and J lost 3 bases; unmatched junction nucleotides: 7. CDR3 region: CASSLEGSGRYTGELFF. The CDR3 coding sequence is TGTGCCAGCAGCTTAGAGGGAAGCGGGAGATACACCGGGGAGCTGTTTTTT. The whole variable domain, filled in from reference TRBV7-2 and TRBJ2-2, reads GAGVSQSPSNKVTEKGKDVELRCDPISGHTALYWYRQSLGQGLEFLIYFQGNSAPDKSGLPSDRFSAERTGGSVSTLTIQRTQQEDSAVYLCASSLEGSGRYTGELFFGEGSRLTVL.

There are a few counts of this clonotype. This chain links TRBV15 with TRBJ1-6, with D possibly TRBD1 on 5 matching bases. The V and J ends lost 5 bases and 9 bases respectively, with 11 bases between them. The length of the CDR3 is 13 residues. Germline CDR1 reads LNHNV; CDR2 reads YYDKDF (reference sequence). This chain's CDR3 is CATSGRGFSPLHF. The CDR3 coding sequence is TGTGCCACCAGCGGAAGGGGTTTTTCACCCCTCCACTTT.

Many counts were recorded for this clonotype. The chain links TRBV12-3 or TRBV12-4 to TRBJ1-6, with a weak D call TRBD1 (5 bases). The CDR3 has 14 amino acids. Trimming stripped 7 bases from V and 7 bases from J, with 14 bases between. The CDR3 loop is CASKRDSFNSPLHF. The CDR3 nucleotides are TGTGCCAGCAAACGGGACTCCTTCAATTCACCCCTCCACTTT.